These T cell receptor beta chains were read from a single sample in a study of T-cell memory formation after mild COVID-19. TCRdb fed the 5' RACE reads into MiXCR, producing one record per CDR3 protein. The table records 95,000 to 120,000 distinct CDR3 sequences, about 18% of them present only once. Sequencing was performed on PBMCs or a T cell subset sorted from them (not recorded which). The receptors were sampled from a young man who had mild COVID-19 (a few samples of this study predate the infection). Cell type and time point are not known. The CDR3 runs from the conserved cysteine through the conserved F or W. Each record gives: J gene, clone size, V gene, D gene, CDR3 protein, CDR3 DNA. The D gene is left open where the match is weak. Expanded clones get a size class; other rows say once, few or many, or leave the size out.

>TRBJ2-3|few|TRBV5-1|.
CASRRVVITDTQYF
TGCGCCAGCAGACGGGTGGTAATAACAGATACGCAGTATTTT
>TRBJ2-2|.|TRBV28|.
CASRTSNTGELFF
TGTGCCAGCAGGACATCGAACACCGGGGAGCTGTTTTTT
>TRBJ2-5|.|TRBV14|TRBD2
CASSQHLAGSGETQYF
TGTGCCAGCAGCCAACACCTAGCGGGTTCTGGAGAGACCCAGTACTTC
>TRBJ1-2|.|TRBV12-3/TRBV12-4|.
CASTLGVLYGYTF
TGTGCCAGCACCCTGGGGGTCCTCTATGGCTACACCTTC
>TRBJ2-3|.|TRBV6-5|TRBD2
CASSWRGLQDTQYF
TGTGCCAGCAGTTGGCGGGGGTTACAAGATACGCAGTATTTT
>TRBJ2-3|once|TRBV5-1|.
CASSLWVGADTQYF
TGCGCCAGCAGCTTGTGGGTCGGGGCAGATACGCAGTATTTT
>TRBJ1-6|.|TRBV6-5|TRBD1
CASSYGTGLNSPLHF
TGTGCCAGCAGTTACGGGACAGGGCTTAATTCACCCCTCCACTTT
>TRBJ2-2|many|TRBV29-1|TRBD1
CSVVGPGQGWDTGELFF
TGCAGCGTCGTTGGACCCGGACAGGGGTGGGACACCGGGGAGCTGTTTTTT
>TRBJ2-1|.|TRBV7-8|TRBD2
CASSLAGGGGANEQFF
TGTGCCAGCAGCTTAGCGGGTGGCGGGGGGGCGAACGAGCAGTTCTTC
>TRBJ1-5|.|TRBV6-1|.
CASSDGYNRYQPQHF
TGTGCCAGCAGTGATGGGTACAATCGGTACCAGCCCCAGCATTTT
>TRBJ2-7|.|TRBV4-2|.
CASSQEGGSYEQYF
TGTGCCAGCAGCCAGGAAGGGGGCTCCTACGAGCAGTACTTC
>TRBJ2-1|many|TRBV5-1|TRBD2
CASSVTGTSPYNEQFF
TGCGCCAGCAGCGTAACCGGGACTAGCCCTTACAATGAGCAGTTCTTC
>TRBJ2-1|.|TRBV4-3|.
CASSQDPVFVRVSYNEQFF
TGCGCCAGCAGCCAAGATCCGGTGTTTGTCAGGGTCTCCTACAATGAGCAGTTCTTC
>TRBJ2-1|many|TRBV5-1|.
CASSSSRRTTWDEQFF
TGCGCCAGCAGCTCAAGTCGGCGGACTACTTGGGATGAGCAGTTCTTC
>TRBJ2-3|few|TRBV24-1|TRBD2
CATSRGLAGNTDTQYF
TGTGCCACCAGCAGGGGACTAGCGGGAAACACAGATACGCAGTATTTT
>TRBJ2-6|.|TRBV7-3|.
CASSAPGANVLTF
TGTGCCAGCAGCGCGCCCGGGGCCAACGTCCTGACTTTC
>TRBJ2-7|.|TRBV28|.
CASGAAYEQYF
TGTGCCAGCGGGGCAGCCTACGAGCAGTACTTC
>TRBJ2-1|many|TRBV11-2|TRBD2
CASSYPLLAGGPPEQFF
TGTGCCAGCAGCTACCCCCTACTAGCGGGGGGGCCCCCCGAGCAGTTCTTC
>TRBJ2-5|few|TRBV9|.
CASSVRPGETQYF
TGTGCCAGCAGCGTCCGGCCTGGGGAGACCCAGTACTTC
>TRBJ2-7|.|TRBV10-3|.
CAISQGRSSYEQYF
TGTGCCATCAGCCAGGGACGGAGCTCCTACGAGCAGTACTTC
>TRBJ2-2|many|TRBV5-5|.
CASSPSGGAGELFF
TGTGCCAGCAGCCCTTCCGGGGGAGCCGGGGAGCTGTTTTTT
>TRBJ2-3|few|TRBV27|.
CASSQYPLTDTQYF
TGTGCCAGCAGTCAATACCCCCTCACAGATACGCAGTATTTT
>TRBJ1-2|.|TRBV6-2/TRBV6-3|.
CASSYSKGSIYGYTF
TGTGCCAGCAGTTACAGTAAGGGATCTATATATGGCTACACCTTC
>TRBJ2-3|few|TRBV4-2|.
CASSQEGSRYTQYF
TGTGCCAGCAGCCAAGAAGGTTCCCGGTATACGCAGTATTTT